Sequencing of this TCR beta chain was carried out in a study of cytomegalovirus exposure and HLA in healthy donors. Broader study findings: Within the data, a cluster of highly shared sequence variants was likely a sequencing artifact. Cytomegalovirus association was listed for about 150 TCR beta chains.

Unrecorded immune exposure was likely among donors, who were nominally healthy when sampled. The ends were cut back, 3 bases at V and 0 bases at J, with 9 bases in the middle. The germline V gene has CDR1 KGHSH and CDR2 LQKENI. This CDR3 has 14 amino acids. With respect to this clone: What it recognizes is unknown.

The PCR employed 60 Vbeta primers together with 13 Jbeta primers. The assay was immunoSEQ multiplex PCR, and TCRdb's table has in-frame clones only and misses some. The sample gives under 200,000 clones, about 63% of which show up once; around 2.8% is in the top ten. The sequencing sample was made of PBMCs. This sequence originates from a woman aged 40 to 50 in good health and CMV-seropositive. The chain is built from TRBV18 and TRBJ2-7; D perhaps matches TRBD2 (5 bases). The CDR3 nucleotides read TGTGCCAGCTCACCTGATAGCGCCTCCTACGAGCAGTACTTC. This translates into CASSPDSASYEQYF.